Here is one T cell receptor beta chain with its context. Germline V CDR1 and CDR2: KGHSH, LQKENI. This CDR3 region has 14 residues. Trimming cost V 6 bases and J 7 bases; bases outside gene matches: 12. These data are taken from a study of blood T cell repertoires in COVID-19. Study details: Sites in the United States, Italy and Spain provided acute and convalescent COVID-19 samples.

The data were produced by immunoSEQ multiplex PCR, yet TCRdb's version contains in-frame clones alone and is incomplete. The data hold roughly 500,000 clones, with 89% observed a single time. Seattle researchers signed up patients amid active infection and tracked them longitudinally. This sequence originates from a man aged 18-30 years with COVID-19, enrolled during active disease. Input material: peripheral blood. The chain links TRBV18 to TRBJ2-7; 7 bases map to TRBD1. As DNA, the CDR3 is TGTGCCAGCTCCCTAAACATCGGACAGGAGGAGCAGTACTTC. Its translation is CASSLNIGQEEQYF. The full variable domain, completed using reference TRBV18 and TRBJ2-7, is NAGVMQNPRHLVRRRGQEARLRCSPMKGHSHVYWYRQLPEEGLKFMVYLQKENIIDESGMPKERFSAEFPKEGPSILRIQQVVRGDSAAYFCASSLNIGQEEQYFGPGTRLTVT.